The 22 T cell receptor beta chains below all came from one sample that was sequenced in a study of shared clonotypes between healthy human individuals. Repertoires were generated with immunoSEQ multiplex PCR, while TCRdb's copy carries only in-frame clones and drops some. The sample yields over a million clones, approximately 80% seen once. Sequencing input: memory CD4+ T cells from PBMCs. Subset given: CD45RA-negative fraction. The receptor source for this set is a young man in good health. Some clones in this sample may be carry-over from other donors' samples.

This clone was found a few times. This chain links TRBV29-1 with TRBJ1-1, with a weak D call TRBD1 (6 bases). The V gene's germline CDR1 is SQVTM and CDR2 ANQGSEA. This CDR3 is 14 amino acids long. V was clipped by 2 bases and J by 0 bases, with 10 bases between them. The CDR3 coding sequence is TGCAGCGTTGAACTTGGACAGCTGAACACTGAAGCTTTCTTT. It is translated as CSVELGQLNTEAFF.

This clone was picked up a small number of times. V and J are TRBV7-3 and TRBJ2-3; D is unresolved. This CDR3 spans 13 amino acids. Trimming cost V 1 base and J 2 bases, with 4 bases left between them. Looked up from germline, CDR1 is SGHTA and CDR2 is FQGTGA. The DNA for the CDR3 is TGTGCCAGCAGCTTAATTTCCACAGATACGCAGTATTTT. This gives the protein CASSLISTDTQYF.

The J gene is TRBJ2-7, the V gene TRBV6-1, with TRBD1 matching over 9 bases. This CDR3 comprises 13 residues. Germline V gives CDR1 MNHNS, CDR2 SASEGT. Trimming removed 8 bases from V and 6 bases from J; junction bases left unmatched: 8. CDR3: CASWTGEWSEQYF. The CDR3 DNA reads TGTGCCAGCTGGACAGGGGAGTGGAGCGAGCAGTACTTC.

V gene TRBV7-2 combines with J gene TRBJ1-4, with 7 bases fitting TRBD1. Germline CDR1 is SGHTA and CDR2 is FQGNSA. The V segment lost 5 bases and the J segment 7 bases; nucleotides outside the gene matches: 13. The CDR3 consists of 16 residues. The CDR3 nucleotides read TGTGCCAGCAGCAAGACTCGACAGGGTATGAGTGAAAAACTGTTTTTT. Protein sequence: CASSKTRQGMSEKLFF.

Worth noting for this clone: The germline gene is not matched at one end of the junction; a read error may be the cause. The chain employs TRBV28 and TRBJ2-1, with D unresolved. The CDR3 is 11 residues long. Looked up from germline, CDR1 is MDHEN and CDR2 is SYDVKM. CDR3 coding DNA: TGTGCCAGCAGCTCCGAAGTCTCGGCGATCTTC. It codes for CASSSEVSAIF. Full variable domain (remainder filled in from reference TRBV28 and TRBJ2-1): DVKVTQSSRYLVKRTGEKVFLECVQDMDHENMFWYRQDPGLGLRLIYFSYDVKMKEKGDIPEGYSVSREKKERFSLILESASTNQTSMYLCASSSEVSAIFGPGTRLTVL.

This clone was detected a few times. The rearrangement joins TRBV19 to TRBJ1-3; D uncertain. Trimming removed 2 bases from V and 16 bases from J, with 15 bases in between. The CDR3 is made up of 12 amino acids. CDR1 and CDR2 (germline): LNHDA, SQIVND (reference sequence). Here the CDR3 DNA reads TGTGCCAGTAGTATATTGGGCGGTCGACGGTATTTT. As protein: CASSILGGRRYF.

This sequence joins TRBV11-2 and TRBJ2-1; 7 positions agree with TRBD1. The CDR3 runs 13 residues. Trimming took 8 bases from V and 10 from J; bases not matched to a gene: 11. Germline V gene data show CDR1 as SGHAT and CDR2 as FQNNGV. CDR3 bases: TGTGCCAGCTCAAATGGTAGGGGGCTGGAGCAGTTCTTC. This encodes CASSNGRGLEQFF.

The CDR3 here is CASSPNRINNYGYTF. The CDR3, as DNA: TGTGCCAGCAGTCCCAACAGGATTAATAACTATGGCTACACCTTC. The rearrangement uses TRBV28 and TRBJ1-2; D possibly corresponds to TRBD1 (5 bases). V lost 5 bases and J 1 base, leaving 14 bases between the germline ends. This CDR3 has 15 residues. Germline lookup yields CDR1 MDHEN and CDR2 SYDVKM.

A word on this clone: The sample has other DNA sequences that encode this CDR3 too. The chain joins TRBV4-2 to TRBJ1-4; 7 bases are shared with TRBD1. The germline V gene encodes CDR1 LGHNA and CDR2 YNFKEQ. This CDR3 has 14 amino acids. With V trimmed by 1 base and J by 4 bases, 0 bases remained unmatched. The CDR3 protein is CASSQGQGNEKLFF. The CDR3 nucleotides are TGTGCCAGCAGCCAAGGACAGGGTAATGAAAAACTGTTTTTT.

The chain has TRBV2 and TRBJ1-1; D may be TRBD1 (5 bases). Trimming removed 6 bases at V and 1 base at J, with 15 bases between. The CDR3 totals 15 residues. CDR1 and CDR2 from the germline V gene are SNHLY and FYNNEI. This CDR3 is CASRELLTANTEAFF. CDR3 nucleotide sequence: TGTGCCAGCAGGGAACTACTGACAGCGAACACTGAAGCTTTCTTT.

The rearrangement joins TRBV7-9 to TRBJ2-6; D unresolved. Trimming left V 3 bases short and J 4 bases short, with 7 bases between. The germline CDR1 and CDR2 sequences are SEHNR and FQNEAQ (reference sequence). The CDR3 totals 14 residues. The CDR3 reads CASSLSSGANVLTF. The CDR3 DNA sequence: TGTGCCAGCAGCTTGTCGTCGGGGGCCAACGTCCTGACTTTC.

The CDR3 DNA reads as TGTGCCAGCGGCCCCGGACTAGCGGGACGCACAGATACGCAGTATTTT. Translated, it gives CASGPGLAGRTDTQYF. This chain uses TRBV2 with TRBJ2-3; TRBD2 agrees at 12 bases. Germline assignment: CDR1 SNHLY and CDR2 FYNNEI. The J segment lost 1 base and the V segment lost 8 bases, leaving 7 bases of the junction unmatched. The CDR3 length is 16 residues. The whole variable domain, remainder taken from reference TRBV2 and TRBJ2-3, is EPEVTQTPSHQVTQMGQEVILRCVPISNHLYFYWYRQILGQKVEFLVSFYNNEISEKSEIFDDQFSVERPDGSNFTLKIRSTKLEDSAMYFCASGPGLAGRTDTQYFGPGTRLTVL.

The rearrangement links TRBV28 to TRBJ2-3, with D possibly TRBD2 on 5 matching bases. Germline V lookup: CDR1 MDHEN, CDR2 SYDVKM. The V end lost 2 bases, the J end lost 0 bases, and 12 bases lay between the germline ends. The CDR3 loop spans 16 amino acids. The CDR3 sequence is CASSLIRRSSTDTQYF. The CDR3 nucleotides are TGTGCCAGCAGTTTAATCAGGAGGTCTAGCACAGATACGCAGTATTTT.

The rearrangement joins TRBV28 to TRBJ1-2; 7 nucleotides agree with TRBD1. The CDR3 runs to 13 residues. The V and J ends lost 9 bases and 4 bases, in that order; junction bases with no gene match: 8. CDR1 is MDHEN and CDR2 is SYDVKM in the germline V gene. CDR3 sequence reads: CASLQGGAYGYTF. CDR3 bases: TGTGCCAGTCTCCAGGGGGGTGCCTATGGCTACACCTTC.

The chain links TRBV30 to TRBJ2-3, with D unclear. CDR3 length: 16 amino acids. Germline loops: CDR1 GTSNPN, CDR2 SVGIG (reference sequence). Between the trimmed V and J ends, which lost 4 bases and 2 bases, there was a span of 19 bases. DNA for the CDR3: TGTGCCTGGACCATAGGACGGGCAGTTTCCACAGATACGCAGTATTTT. Amino acid sequence: CAWTIGRAVSTDTQYF.

This clone was recorded a few times. Other DNA sequences from this sample encode an identical CDR3 as well. The chain couples TRBV28 to TRBJ2-7; D is undetermined. The germline V and J ends were trimmed by 3 bases and 0 bases, with 6 bases remaining between them. CDR1 and CDR2 (germline): MDHEN, SYDVKM. The CDR3 loop spans 13 amino acids. The chain's CDR3 is CASSLSPSYEQYF. In DNA, the CDR3 is TGTGCCAGCAGTTTGAGTCCCTCCTACGAGCAGTACTTC.

V gene TRBV11-2 combines with J gene TRBJ2-7; 9 bases line up with TRBD2. Germline CDR1 reads SGHAT; CDR2 reads FQNNGV. The J segment lost 1 base and the V segment lost 6 bases, leaving 7 bases of the junction unmatched. This CDR3 has 15 amino acids. DNA for the CDR3: TGTGCCAGCAGGCTTAACCTAGCGGGATCCTACGAGCAGTACTTC. Residues: CASRLNLAGSYEQYF.

This clone was observed once. At one boundary the junction diverges from the germline segment, which might be a read error. Other nucleotide sequences from this sample produce the same CDR3. The V and J genes are TRBV11-2 and TRBJ2-2, with D possibly matching TRBD1 (5 bases). Germline V lookup: CDR1 SGHAT, CDR2 FQNNGV. The CDR3 has 14 residues. The CDR3 is CASSLLRATGELFF. The CDR3 coding sequence is TGTGCTAGCAGCTTACTCAGGGCCACCGGGGAGCTGTTTTTT.

The chain links TRBV5-1 to TRBJ1-2; the D is unclear. There are 13 residues in the CDR3. Germline V gene sequence: CDR1 SGHRS, CDR2 YFSETQ. Trimming shortened V by 4 bases and J by 7 bases, and 14 bases separated the two germline ends. The CDR3 nucleotides are TGCGCCAGCAGCCCGGGCGTAGGTGGTGGCTACACCTTC. Its protein is CASSPGVGGGYTF.

The genes are TRBV2 and TRBJ2-2; D is uncertain. The CDR3 loop spans 15 amino acids. Trimming pared 6 bases from V and 2 bases from J, leaving 13 bases between. From germline, CDR1 is SNHLY and CDR2 FYNNEI. The CDR3: CASRARTDNTGELFF. DNA for the CDR3: TGTGCCAGCAGAGCTAGGACGGATAACACCGGGGAGCTGTTTTTT.

This chain connects TRBV28 to TRBJ1-5; possible D gene TRBD1, 5 bases. The CDR3 length is 16 residues. V was trimmed by 2 bases and J by 2 bases, leaving 13 bases between them. Germline CDR1 MDHEN, CDR2 SYDVKM. The CDR3 DNA is TGTGCCAGCAGTTTAGTATCCGGGGGTGGCAATCAGCCCCAGCATTTT. Protein sequence: CASSLVSGGGNQPQHF.

There are a few counts of this clone. The chain joins TRBV4-3 to TRBJ1-3, with D unclear. Germline values: CDR1 LGHNA, CDR2 YSLEER. This CDR3 is 16 amino acids long. Trimming removed 0 bases from V and 0 bases from J, with 9 bases in between. CDR3 residues: CASSQDPRSSGNTIYF. As DNA, the CDR3 is TGCGCCAGCAGCCAAGATCCGAGATCCTCTGGAAACACCATATATTTT.